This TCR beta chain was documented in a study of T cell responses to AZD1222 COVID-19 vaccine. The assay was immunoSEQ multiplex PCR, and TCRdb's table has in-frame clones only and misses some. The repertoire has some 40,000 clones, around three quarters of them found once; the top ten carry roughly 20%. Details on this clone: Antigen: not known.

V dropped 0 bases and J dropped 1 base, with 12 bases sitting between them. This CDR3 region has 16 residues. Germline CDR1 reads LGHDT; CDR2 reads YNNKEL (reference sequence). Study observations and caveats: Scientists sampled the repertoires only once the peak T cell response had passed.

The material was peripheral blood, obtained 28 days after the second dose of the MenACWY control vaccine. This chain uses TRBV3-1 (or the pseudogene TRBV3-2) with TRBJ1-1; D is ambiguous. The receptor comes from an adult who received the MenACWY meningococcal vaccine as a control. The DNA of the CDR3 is TGTGCCAGCAGCCAAGATGAGGGCCGCGGGAACACTGAAGCTTTCTTT. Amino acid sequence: CASSQDEGRGNTEAFF.